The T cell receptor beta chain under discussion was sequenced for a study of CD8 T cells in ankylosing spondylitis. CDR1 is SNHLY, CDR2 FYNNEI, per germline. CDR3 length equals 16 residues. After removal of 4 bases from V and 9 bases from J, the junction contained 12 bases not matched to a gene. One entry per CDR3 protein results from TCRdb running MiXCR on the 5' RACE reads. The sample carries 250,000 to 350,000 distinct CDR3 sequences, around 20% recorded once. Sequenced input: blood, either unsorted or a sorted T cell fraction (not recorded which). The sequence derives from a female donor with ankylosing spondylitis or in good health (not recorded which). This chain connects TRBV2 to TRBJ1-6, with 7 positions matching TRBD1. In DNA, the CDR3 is TGTGCCAGCAGTGGCCCCCAGGGGGACGGTGGTTCACCCCTCCACTTT. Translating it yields CASSGPQGDGGSPLHF.